This TCR beta chain was sequenced during a study of glioma-infiltrating T cells. TCR alpha and beta CDR3 regions were amplified from RNA using iRepertoire nested multiplex PCR. Each CDR3 protein gets one entry after TCRdb re-called the multiplex PCR reads with MiXCR. The table includes tens of thousands of distinct CDR3 sequences, roughly 40% detected once. V was clipped by 6 bases and J by 0 bases, with 13 bases between them. The CDR3 is 15 residues long. This TCR derives from a human donor with low-grade glioma or glioblastoma, undergoing nonglioma brain surgery, or in good health (not recorded which). Material: glioma tissue, nonneoplastic brain tissue, or PBMCs (not recorded which). The chain couples TRBV12-3 or TRBV12-4 to TRBJ2-3, with D unclear. The CDR3 nucleotides are TGTGCCAGCAGCGTAACTCGGTTGAGCACAGATACGCAGTATTTT. This sequence encodes CASSVTRLSTDTQYF.